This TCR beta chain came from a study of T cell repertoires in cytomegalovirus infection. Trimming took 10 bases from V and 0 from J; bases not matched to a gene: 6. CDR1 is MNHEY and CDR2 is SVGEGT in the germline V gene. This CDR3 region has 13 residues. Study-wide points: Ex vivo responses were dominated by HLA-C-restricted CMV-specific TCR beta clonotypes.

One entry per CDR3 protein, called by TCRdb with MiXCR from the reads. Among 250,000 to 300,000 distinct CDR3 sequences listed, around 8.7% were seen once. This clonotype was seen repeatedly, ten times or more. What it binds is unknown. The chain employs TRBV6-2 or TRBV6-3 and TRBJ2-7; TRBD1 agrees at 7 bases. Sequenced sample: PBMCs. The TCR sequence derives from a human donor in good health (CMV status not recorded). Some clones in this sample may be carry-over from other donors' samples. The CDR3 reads CATRDSVSYEQYF. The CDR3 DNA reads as TGTGCCACCCGGGACAGCGTCTCCTACGAGCAGTACTTC.